These T cell receptor beta chains were read from a single sample in a study of ipilimumab plus nivolumab after autologous stem cell transplantation. The table came from immunoSEQ multiplex PCR; TCRdb's copy has only in-frame clones and leaves some out. The profile shows roughly 16,000 clones, roughly four fifths of them singletons. Sequencing was performed on PBMCs, taken in a trial of ipilimumab plus nivolumab as post-transplant consolidation. The receptors were gathered from a male donor with diffuse large B-cell lymphoma. Both conserved end residues are part of each CDR3. D genes are given only for firm matches. Clone size is not always given. Where it is, it says once, few, many or a class for expanded clones.

TRBJ1-2 TRBV28 NA NA TGTGCCAGCAGTTCCCCAACCGGGAACTATGGCTACACCTTC CASSSPTGNYGYTF
TRBJ2-5 TRBV30 NA NA TGTGCCTGGAGTCGGAAACTGGTTCGCAGGGAGACCCAGTACTTC CAWSRKLVRRETQYF
TRBJ1-3 TRBV19 NA NA TGTGCCAGTAGACCGGGGGAGGTCTCTGGAAACACCATATATTTT CASRPGEVSGNTIYF
TRBJ1-2 TRBV27 NA NA TGTGCCAGCAGTCCCCGGGACAACTATGGCTACACCTTC CASSPRDNYGYTF
TRBJ1-5 TRBV5-6 NA TRBD1 TGTGCCAGCAGCACGAGGACAGGGGGGAATCAGCCCCAGCATTTT CASSTRTGGNQPQHF
TRBJ2-2 TRBV6-6 NA NA TGTGCCAGTCGGGACGGCCGTCGCGGGTTTCCGGGGGAGCTGTTTTTT CASRDGRRGFPGELFF
TRBJ2-7 TRBV5-4 NA NA TGTGCCAGCAGCTTAGTCCCCCGACGCCAGCGTTCCTACGAGCAGTACTTC CASSLVPRRQRSYEQYF
TRBJ2-6 TRBV9 NA NA TGTGCCAGCAGCGTACAGATCTCTGGGGCCAACGTCCTGACTTTC CASSVQISGANVLTF
TRBJ1-3 TRBV6-5 NA TRBD1 TGTGCCAGCAGTTCGGGACAGGCTTTGGGAAACACCATATATTTT CASSSGQALGNTIYF
TRBJ1-4 TRBV7-9 NA NA TGTGCCAGCAGCCTCCGGGAAGCGCAGAATGAAAAACTGTTTTTT CASSLREAQNEKLFF
TRBJ2-5 TRBV11-2 NA NA TGTGCCAGCAGCTTAGGCCAGGGGAAGGGGCAAGAGACCCAGTACTTC CASSLGQGKGQETQYF
TRBJ2-7 TRBV12-5 NA NA TGTGCTAGTGGTTTGGCCCCTTCACAGGTGCCGGTTCACTCCTACGAGCAGTACTTC CASGLAPSQVPVHSYEQYF
TRBJ1-2 TRBV7-2 NA TRBD1 TGTGCCAGCAGCTTAGGGAGGGACAGGCGACACTATGGCTACACCTTC CASSLGRDRRHYGYTF
TRBJ2-2 TRBV29-1 NA TRBD2 TGCAGCGGTCGACTAGCGGGGACCGGGGAGCTGTTTTTT CSGRLAGTGELFF
TRBJ2-7 TRBV27 NA TRBD1 TGTGCCAGCAGAACCGGACAGGCCCTTGGTGAGCAGTACTTC CASRTGQALGEQYF
TRBJ2-7 TRBV27 NA NA TGTGCCACAGGGGCCTACGAGCAGTACTTC CATGAYEQYF
TRBJ2-5 TRBV2 once NA TGTGCCAGCAGTGCCGGTCGGGTCCAAGAGACCCAGTACTTC CASSAGRVQETQYF
TRBJ1-2 TRBV6-5 NA NA TGTGCCAGCAAGGGGGTTGGGGGCTACACCTTC CASKGVGGYTF
TRBJ2-7 TRBV29-1 NA NA TGCAGCGTTAGAGGGGGGTACGAGCAGTACTTC CSVRGGYEQYF
TRBJ2-1 TRBV6-5 NA NA TGTGCCAGCAGCTTCGGGCTAGTCGCCAATGAGCAGTTCTTC CASSFGLVANEQFF
TRBJ2-1 TRBV19 NA TRBD2 TGTGCCAGTCCGCATCCCCTTCTAGCGGGAACGTACAATGAGCAGTTCTTC CASPHPLLAGTYNEQFF
TRBJ2-7 TRBV7-2 NA TRBD1 TGTGCCAGCAGCCCCGGGACAGGGATCTACGAGCAGTACTTC CASSPGTGIYEQYF
TRBJ1-2 TRBV28 few NA TGTGCCAGCAGTGTGACAGTTTCCTATGGCTACACCTTC CASSVTVSYGYTF
TRBJ2-1 TRBV7-9 NA NA TGTGCCAGCAGCTTCGATGTTAACAGTGAGCAGTTCTTC CASSFDVNSEQFF
TRBJ2-4 TRBV11-2 NA NA TGTGCCAGCAGCTTAGCTCGGACAGTAGGCGGAAACATTCAGTACTTC CASSLARTVGGNIQYF
TRBJ2-1 TRBV28 NA TRBD2 TGTGCCAGCACCCCCCGTAGGTGGCGGGGGGGCATGAATGAGCAGTTCTTC CASTPRRWRGGMNEQFF
TRBJ1-2 TRBV5-5 NA TRBD1 TGTGCCAGCAGCCTGGGACAGCTTAACTATGGCTACACCTTC CASSLGQLNYGYTF
TRBJ2-5 TRBV19 NA TRBD2 TGTGCCAGTAGTATCGGGAGGGGAGAGACCCAGTACTTC CASSIGRGETQYF
TRBJ1-1 TRBV9 NA NA TGTGCCAGCAGCGCTGGAAGCGCCAACACTGAAGCTTTCTTT CASSAGSANTEAFF
TRBJ1-5 TRBV27 NA TRBD1 TGTGCCAGCAGTTTCGCAGGGGGTGGCAATCAGCCCCAGCATTTT CASSFAGGGNQPQHF
TRBJ2-7 TRBV6-5 once TRBD1 TGTGCCAGCAGTTATTGGACAGGGAGTTCCTACGAGCAGTACTTC CASSYWTGSSYEQYF
TRBJ2-3 TRBV19 NA TRBD1 TGTGCCAGTAGGATCGGACAGGGCGAGACAGATACGCAGTATTTT CASRIGQGETDTQYF
TRBJ2-1 TRBV7-8 NA NA TGTGCCAGCAGCTCCGGTCGCAGGCAGGGGGGCCCCAATGAGCAGTTCTTC CASSSGRRQGGPNEQFF
TRBJ1-4 TRBV19 once NA TGTGCCAGTAGCGCCACAGGGCCCTATAATGAAAAACTGTTTTTT CASSATGPYNEKLFF
TRBJ1-1 TRBV5-6 NA NA TGTGCCAGCAGCATATACAGGGATGGTGGGACTGAAGCTTTCTTT CASSIYRDGGTEAFF
TRBJ1-1 TRBV7-2 NA NA TGCGCCAGCAGCCAAGAAGCGGAAACTGAAGCTTTCTTT CASSQEAETEAFF
TRBJ2-1 TRBV4-2 NA NA TGTGCCAGCAGCCAAGATAACTCAAACTCCTACAATGAGCAGTTCTTC CASSQDNSNSYNEQFF
TRBJ1-2 TRBV6-5 NA NA TGTGCCAGCAGTTACAGGGAGGGCTATGGCTACACCTTC CASSYREGYGYTF
TRBJ2-3 TRBV9 NA NA TGTGCCAGCAGCTCATACCGGGATACGCAGTATTTT CASSSYRDTQYF
TRBJ2-2 TRBV11-3 NA NA TGTGCCAGCAGACTCAGACCGTTCACCGGGGAGCTGTTTTTT CASRLRPFTGELFF
TRBJ2-2 TRBV7-9 NA TRBD1 TGTGCCAGCAGCCCCGGGACAGGGATGACCGGGGAGCTGTTTTTT CASSPGTGMTGELFF
TRBJ2-5 TRBV29-1 NA NA TGCAGCTCTAGAACGGAGACCCAGTACTTC CSSRTETQYF
TRBJ1-6 TRBV7-9 NA TRBD1 TGTGCCAGCAGCTTATTTGGGACAGATAATTCACCCCTCCACTTT CASSLFGTDNSPLHF
TRBJ2-7 TRBV5-5 NA TRBD1 TGTGCCAGCAGCTGGGAGGTTCGGACAGGGGCCAACGAGCAGTACTTC CASSWEVRTGANEQYF
TRBJ2-2 TRBV10-3 NA TRBD2 TGTGCCATCAGTGCCCCTAGCGGGAGCGGGATCGGGGAGCTGTTTTTT CAISAPSGSGIGELFF
TRBJ2-3 TRBV30 medium-sized TRBD1 TGTGCCTGGAACCCGGGACAGGCCCTTCGTACGCAGTATTTT CAWNPGQALRTQYF
TRBJ2-5 TRBV5-1 NA TRBD2 TGCGCCAGCAGCTTGGCTGTGGGAGGGCCAGCAGAGACCCAGTACTTC CASSLAVGGPAETQYF
TRBJ2-5 TRBV16 NA NA TGTGCCAGCAGCCGTCCCCAAAGGCTACAAGAGACCCAGTACTTC CASSRPQRLQETQYF
TRBJ2-7 TRBV10-3 NA NA TGTGCCATCAGTCCACAGGGGGGGACCTACGAGCAGTACTTC CAISPQGGTYEQYF
TRBJ2-1 TRBV2 few TRBD2 TGTGCCAGCACCCCAGCCCCGAGCGGGAGAAACAATGAGCAGTTCTTC CASTPAPSGRNNEQFF